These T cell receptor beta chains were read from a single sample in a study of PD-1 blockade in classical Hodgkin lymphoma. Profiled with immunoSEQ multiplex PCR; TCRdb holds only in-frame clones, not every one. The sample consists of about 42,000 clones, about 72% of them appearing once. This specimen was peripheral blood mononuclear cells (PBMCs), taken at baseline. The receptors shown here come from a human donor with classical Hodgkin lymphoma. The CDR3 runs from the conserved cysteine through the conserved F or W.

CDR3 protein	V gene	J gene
CASSTLLGRPGHLSNTEAFF	TRBV19	TRBJ1-1
CASSAGLFVANTEAFF	TRBV9	TRBJ1-1
CASSLEGGTYEQYF	TRBV7-9	TRBJ2-7
CASSQINTLADTQYF	TRBV7-6	TRBJ2-3
CATTPGRPSYEQYF	TRBV15	TRBJ2-7
CASSVTGLAANEQFF	TRBV9	TRBJ2-1
CASSQDKGFPLGAFF	TRBV4-1	TRBJ1-1
CASSRPDGQAHYEQYF	TRBV7-8	TRBJ2-7
CASSFSGAGSTDTQYF	TRBV28	TRBJ2-3
CASSQPTDSVMNTEAFF	TRBV4-2	TRBJ1-1
CASARGKLGTGELFF	TRBV6-6	TRBJ2-2
CASRPQSFNTEAFF	TRBV11-1	TRBJ1-1
CASGLVALGRGDYGYTF	TRBV12-5	TRBJ1-2
CASEGSNYGYTF	TRBV7-9	TRBJ1-2
CAWRRRNEQFF	TRBV30	TRBJ2-1
CASRSTGASETQYF	TRBV11-2	TRBJ2-5
CASSSLAGGTDTQYF	TRBV19	TRBJ2-3
CASRWTSGTTDTQYF	TRBV27	TRBJ2-3
CASSPSGTDLSGYF	TRBV7-2	TRBJ2-7
CASSFPPGGSYEQYF	TRBV28	TRBJ2-7
CASSVASGPGPYSPLHF	TRBV9	TRBJ1-6
CASSVGIGINYGYTF	TRBV9	TRBJ1-2
CASSLSVALPGSSYNEQFF	TRBV5-5	TRBJ2-1
CASSWGATEAFF	TRBV6-5	TRBJ1-1
CASTLSGSYNEQFF	TRBV27	TRBJ2-1
CASSEEVIHYGYTF	TRBV6-1	TRBJ1-2
CASQGSPNYEQYF	TRBV7-9	TRBJ2-7
CASREGWTGYNEQFF	TRBV28	TRBJ2-1
CASSPGVHSYEQYF	TRBV5-6	TRBJ2-7
CASSLPIGLAAATGELFF	TRBV7-2	TRBJ2-2
CASSLGQTYEQYF	TRBV11-2	TRBJ2-7
CASSQDGDRLSYGYTF	TRBV4-3	TRBJ1-2
CASSSTPGNTIYF	TRBV7-2	TRBJ1-3
CASSHGTYEQYF	TRBV9	TRBJ2-7
CASSTRRGQTNEKLFF	TRBV7-8	TRBJ1-4
CASSPTDIQYF	TRBV7-9	TRBJ2-4
CAWKGWSQDSYEQYF	TRBV30	TRBJ2-7
CASSVSAQGDYEQYF	TRBV9	TRBJ2-7
CASSLLVGADTQYF	TRBV4-3	TRBJ2-3
CASSHPLAGGPSYEQYF	TRBV4-2	TRBJ2-7
CASSSRGGGPQHF	TRBV5-1	TRBJ1-5
CATKGSVF	TRBV6-1	TRBJ2-1
CASSLLGYEQFF	TRBV27	TRBJ2-1
CASSGRDGLYGYTF	TRBV9	TRBJ1-2
CASSWDRKRETQYF	TRBV7-2	TRBJ2-5
CASSTTFLNNEQFF	TRBV19	TRBJ2-1
CSARRGGYTF	TRBV20-1	TRBJ1-2
CASSYSTDSFYGYTF	TRBV6-5	TRBJ1-2
CASSLFVGGGRAFF	TRBV28	TRBJ1-1
CASRGGLADHSTDTQYF	TRBV25-1	TRBJ2-3
CASSVGFRTGFDSTDTQYF	TRBV9	TRBJ2-3
CASSFRDGSYEQYF	TRBV5-6	TRBJ2-7
CASSQETLPGDYGYTF	TRBV4-3	TRBJ1-2
CASSLDWTEAQYF	TRBV7-9	TRBJ2-5
CASNPRKERYSNEQYF	TRBV28	TRBJ2-7